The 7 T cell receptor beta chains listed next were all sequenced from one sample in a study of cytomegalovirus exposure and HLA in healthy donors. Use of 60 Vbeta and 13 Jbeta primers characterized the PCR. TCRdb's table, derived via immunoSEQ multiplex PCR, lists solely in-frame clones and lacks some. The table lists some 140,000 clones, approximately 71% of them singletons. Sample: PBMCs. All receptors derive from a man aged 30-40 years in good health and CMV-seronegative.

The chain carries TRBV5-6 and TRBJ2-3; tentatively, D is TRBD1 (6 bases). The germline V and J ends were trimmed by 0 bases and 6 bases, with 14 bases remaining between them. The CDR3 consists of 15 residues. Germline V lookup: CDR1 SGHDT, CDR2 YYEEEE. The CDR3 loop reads CASSLAGRGRDTQYF. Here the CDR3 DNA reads TGTGCCAGCAGCTTGGCCGGCAGGGGAAGGGATACGCAGTATTTT.

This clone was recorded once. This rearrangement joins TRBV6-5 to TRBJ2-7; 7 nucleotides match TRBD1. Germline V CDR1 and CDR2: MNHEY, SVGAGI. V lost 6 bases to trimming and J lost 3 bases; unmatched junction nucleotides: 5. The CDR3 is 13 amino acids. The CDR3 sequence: CASSPGGIYEQYF. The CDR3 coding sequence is TGTGCCAGCAGCCCAGGGGGTATCTACGAGCAGTACTTC.

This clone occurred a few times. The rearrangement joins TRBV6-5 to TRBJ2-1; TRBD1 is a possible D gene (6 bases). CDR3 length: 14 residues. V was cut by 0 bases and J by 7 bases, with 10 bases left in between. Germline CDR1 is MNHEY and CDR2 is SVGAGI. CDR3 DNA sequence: TGTGCCAGCAGTTACTCGACAAGGGGGAATGAGCAGTTCTTC. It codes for CASSYSTRGNEQFF.

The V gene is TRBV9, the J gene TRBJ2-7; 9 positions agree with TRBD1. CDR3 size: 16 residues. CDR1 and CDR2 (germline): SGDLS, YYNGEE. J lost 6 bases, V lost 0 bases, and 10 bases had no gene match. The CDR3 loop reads CASSVAPGTGKFEQYF. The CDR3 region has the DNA TGTGCCAGCAGCGTAGCACCCGGGACAGGGAAGTTCGAGCAGTACTTC.

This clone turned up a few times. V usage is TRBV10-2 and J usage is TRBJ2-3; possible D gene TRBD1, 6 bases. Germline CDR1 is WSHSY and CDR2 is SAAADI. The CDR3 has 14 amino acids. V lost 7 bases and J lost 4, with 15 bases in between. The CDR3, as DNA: TGCGCCAGCACCTCAGGGGAGAGCGCAGATACGCAGTATTTT. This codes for CASTSGESADTQYF.

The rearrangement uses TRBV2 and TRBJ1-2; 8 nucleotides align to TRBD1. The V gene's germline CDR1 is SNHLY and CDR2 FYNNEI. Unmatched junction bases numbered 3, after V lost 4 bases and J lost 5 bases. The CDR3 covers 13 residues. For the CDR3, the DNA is TGTGCCAGCAGTGCGCGACAGGGGTATGGCTACACCTTC. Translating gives CASSARQGYGYTF.

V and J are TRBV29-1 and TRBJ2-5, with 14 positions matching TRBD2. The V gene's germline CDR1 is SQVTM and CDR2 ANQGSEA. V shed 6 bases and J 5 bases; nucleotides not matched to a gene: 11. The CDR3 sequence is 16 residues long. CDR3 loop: CSVLGLAGATGETQYF. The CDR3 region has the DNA TGCAGCGTGTTGGGACTAGCGGGAGCCACGGGGGAGACCCAGTACTTC.